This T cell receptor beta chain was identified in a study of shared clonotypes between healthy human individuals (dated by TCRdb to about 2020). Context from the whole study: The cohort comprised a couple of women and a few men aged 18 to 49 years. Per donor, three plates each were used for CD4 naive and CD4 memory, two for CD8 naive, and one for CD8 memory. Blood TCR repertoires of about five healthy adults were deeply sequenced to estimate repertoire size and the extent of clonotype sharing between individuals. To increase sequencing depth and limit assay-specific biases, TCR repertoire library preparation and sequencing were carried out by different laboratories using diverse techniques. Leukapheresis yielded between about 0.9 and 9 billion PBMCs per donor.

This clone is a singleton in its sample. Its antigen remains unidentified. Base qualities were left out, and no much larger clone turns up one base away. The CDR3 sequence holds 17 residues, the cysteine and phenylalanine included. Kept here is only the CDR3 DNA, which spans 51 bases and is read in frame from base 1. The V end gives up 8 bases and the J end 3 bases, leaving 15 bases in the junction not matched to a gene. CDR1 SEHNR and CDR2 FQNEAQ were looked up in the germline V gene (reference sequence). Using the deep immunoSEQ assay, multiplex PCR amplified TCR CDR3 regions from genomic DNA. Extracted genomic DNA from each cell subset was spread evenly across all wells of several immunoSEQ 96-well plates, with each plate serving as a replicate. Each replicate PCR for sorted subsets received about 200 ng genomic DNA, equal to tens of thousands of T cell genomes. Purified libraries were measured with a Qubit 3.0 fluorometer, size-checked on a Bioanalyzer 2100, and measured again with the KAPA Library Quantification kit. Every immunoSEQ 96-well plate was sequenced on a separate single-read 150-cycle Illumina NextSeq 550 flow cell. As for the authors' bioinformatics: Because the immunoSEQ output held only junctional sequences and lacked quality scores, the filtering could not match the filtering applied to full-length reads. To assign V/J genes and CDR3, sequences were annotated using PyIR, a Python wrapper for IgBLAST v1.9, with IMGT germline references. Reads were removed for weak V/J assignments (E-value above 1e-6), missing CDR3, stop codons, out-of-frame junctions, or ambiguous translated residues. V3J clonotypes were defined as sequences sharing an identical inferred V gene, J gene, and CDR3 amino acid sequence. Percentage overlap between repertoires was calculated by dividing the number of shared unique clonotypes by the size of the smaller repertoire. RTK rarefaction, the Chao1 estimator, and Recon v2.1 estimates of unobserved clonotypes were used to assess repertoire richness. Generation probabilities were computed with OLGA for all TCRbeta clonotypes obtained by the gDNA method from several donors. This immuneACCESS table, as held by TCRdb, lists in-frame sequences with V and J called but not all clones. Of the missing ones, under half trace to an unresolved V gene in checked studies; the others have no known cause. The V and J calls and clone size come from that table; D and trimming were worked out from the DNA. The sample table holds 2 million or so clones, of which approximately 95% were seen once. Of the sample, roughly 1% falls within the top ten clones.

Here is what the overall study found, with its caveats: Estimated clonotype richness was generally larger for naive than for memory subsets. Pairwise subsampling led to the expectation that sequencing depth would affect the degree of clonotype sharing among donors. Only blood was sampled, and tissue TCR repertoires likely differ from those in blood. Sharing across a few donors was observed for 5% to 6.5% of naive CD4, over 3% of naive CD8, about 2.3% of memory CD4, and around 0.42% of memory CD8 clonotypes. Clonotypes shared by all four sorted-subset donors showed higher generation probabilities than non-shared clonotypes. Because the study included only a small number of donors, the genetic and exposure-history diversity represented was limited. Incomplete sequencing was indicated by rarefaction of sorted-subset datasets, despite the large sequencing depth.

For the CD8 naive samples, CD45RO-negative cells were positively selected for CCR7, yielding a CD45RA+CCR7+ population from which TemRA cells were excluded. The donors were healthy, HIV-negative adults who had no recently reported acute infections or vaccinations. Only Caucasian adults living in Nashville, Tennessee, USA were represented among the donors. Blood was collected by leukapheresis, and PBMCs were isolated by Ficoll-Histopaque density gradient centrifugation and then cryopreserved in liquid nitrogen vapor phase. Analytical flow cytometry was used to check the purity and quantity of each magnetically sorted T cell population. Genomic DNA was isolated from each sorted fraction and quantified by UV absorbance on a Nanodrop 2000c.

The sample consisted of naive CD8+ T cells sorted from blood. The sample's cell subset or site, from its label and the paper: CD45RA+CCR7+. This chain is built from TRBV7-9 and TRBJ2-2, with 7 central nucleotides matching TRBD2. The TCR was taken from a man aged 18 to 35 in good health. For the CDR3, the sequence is CASSSLGGSPDTGELFF. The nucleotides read TGTGCCAGCTCCTCCCTTGGCGGGAGTCCGGACACCGGGGAGCTGTTTTTT.